Presented here are 12 T cell receptor beta chains from one specimen sequenced in a study of Graves' ophthalmopathy and Graves' hyperthyroidism. CDR3 regions of TCR beta were amplified from RNA transcripts. RT-PCR with HTBI primers came first, then second-round multiplex PCR. TCRdb independently ran MiXCR on the multiplex PCR reads; one entry per CDR3 protein. The sample contains about 500,000 distinct CDR3 sequences, approximately 15% of which appear only once. Sequencing was carried out using blood. All receptors derive from a woman aged 25-40 years with Graves' ophthalmopathy.

At least ten counts were recorded for this clonotype. This chain joins TRBV2 and TRBJ2-5, with 9 bases aligning to TRBD1. V gave up 6 bases and J gave up 0 bases; unmatched junction bases: 2. Germline CDR1 SNHLY, CDR2 FYNNEI. CDR3 length: 14 residues. In nucleotides, the CDR3 is TGTGCCAGCAGCCGGGACAGGGACCAAGAGACCCAGTACTTC. This encodes CASSRDRDQETQYF.

This clonotype was seen repeatedly, ten times or more. The rearrangement uses TRBV7-9 and TRBJ1-2, with 7 bases identical to TRBD1. With 0 bases clipped from V and 3 bases from J, the junction kept 7 bases outside the gene matches. Per the germline V gene, CDR1 is SEHNR and CDR2 is FQNEAQ (reference sequence). The CDR3 spans 16 residues. CDR3: CASSLAGGRADYGYTF. The DNA for the CDR3 is TGTGCCAGCAGCTTAGCAGGGGGCAGGGCCGACTATGGCTACACCTTC.

There are many counts of this clonotype. The chain employs TRBV29-1 and TRBJ1-2; 8 bases fit TRBD1. There are 15 residues in the CDR3. From germline, CDR1 is SQVTM and CDR2 ANQGSEA. V was clipped by 4 bases and J by 3 bases; unmatched bases: 10. CDR3 amino acids: CSVVKDRVLDYGYTF. The CDR3 DNA reads TGCAGCGTTGTCAAGGACAGGGTGTTGGACTATGGCTACACCTTC.

The table lists this clonotype with many counts. The chain carries TRBV28 and TRBJ2-7; D is ambiguous. The CDR3 spans 14 residues. CDR1 MDHEN and CDR2 SYDVKM come from the germline V gene. V was pared by 2 bases and J by 2 bases, with 10 bases between. CDR3 sequence reads: CASSLGWSAYEQYF. CDR3 in DNA: TGTGCCAGCAGTTTAGGTTGGAGCGCCTACGAGCAGTACTTC.

This clonotype was seen ten or more times. The chain recombines TRBV7-3 with TRBJ1-1; maybe TRBD1 (5 bases). The CDR3 has 15 residues. Trimming took off 2 bases at V and 2 bases at J, with 12 bases between the two ends. From germline, CDR1 is SGHTA and CDR2 FQGTGA. Here the CDR3 DNA reads TGTGCCAGCAGCTTAGGTCCAGGGCTTAACACTGAAGCTTTCTTT. It codes for CASSLGPGLNTEAFF.

This clonotype came up many times. The chain joins TRBV18 to TRBJ2-7, with a weak D call TRBD2 (6 bases). The CDR3 length is 12 residues. V was pared by 3 bases and J by 3 bases, with 6 bases between. The germline V gene encodes CDR1 KGHSH and CDR2 LQKENI. CDR3 loop: CASSPGGYEQYF. CDR3 in DNA: TGTGCCAGCTCACCGGGAGGCTACGAGCAGTACTTC.

This clonotype was recorded at least ten times. This chain links TRBV2 with TRBJ1-2; TRBD1 is a possible D gene (5 bases). Germline V gene data show CDR1 as SNHLY and CDR2 as FYNNEI. Trimming left V 2 bases short and J 8 bases short, with 18 bases between. The CDR3 runs 15 residues. The DNA of the CDR3 is TGTGCCAGCAGTGAACGGACAACAAGGTCTCGAGGCTACACCTTC. Its translation: CASSERTTRSRGYTF.

The genes are TRBV10-3 and TRBJ2-2; 9 nucleotides line up with TRBD2. The V gene end was trimmed by 7 bases and the J gene end by 3 bases; junction bases not matched to a gene: 9. There are 16 residues in the CDR3. CDR1 is ENHRY and CDR2 is SYGVKD in the germline V gene. The CDR3 protein is CAIKGAGGPHTGELFF. As DNA, the CDR3 is TGTGCCATCAAAGGGGCGGGAGGGCCGCACACCGGGGAGCTGTTTTTT.

The chain is built from TRBV18 and TRBJ2-4, with 12 bases matching TRBD2. Trimming at V came to 3 bases and at J to 4 bases, leaving 1 base not matched to a gene. This CDR3 region has 15 residues. Germline V lookup: CDR1 KGHSH, CDR2 LQKENI. The CDR3 nucleotides are TGTGCCAGCTCACCCGGACTAGCGGGAAAAAACATTCAGTACTTC. Protein: CASSPGLAGKNIQYF.

As concerns this clonotype: A much larger clone differs by one base, so this may be a read error. V and J are TRBV5-6 and TRBJ2-4; 7 positions agree with TRBD1. The CDR3 loop spans 12 amino acids. Germline assignment: CDR1 SGHDT and CDR2 YYEEEE. CDR3: CASSFNRGVSDF. The CDR3 nucleotides read TGTGCCAGCAGCTTCAACAGGGGAGTTAGTGACTTC.

Remarks on this clonotype: Given a much more abundant clone one base away, this may be a read error. The chain uses TRBV28 and TRBJ1-1, with D uncertain. Germline V CDR1 and CDR2: MDHEN, SYDVKM. The length of the CDR3 is 14 residues. CDR3 residues: CASSPPGFGDEACF. CDR3 DNA sequence: TGTGCCAGCAGTCCCCCGGGCTTCGGGGATGAAGCTTGCTTT.

Ten or more counts support this clonotype. The chain joins TRBV28 to TRBJ1-5; 8 positions match TRBD1. In germline, CDR1 is MDHEN, CDR2 SYDVKM. V dropped 7 bases and J dropped 6; count of bases not matched to a gene: 5. The CDR3 consists of 13 residues. CDR3 sequence: CASTGTGLQPQHF. CDR3 nucleotides: TGTGCCAGCACCGGGACAGGACTTCAGCCCCAGCATTTT.